The 20 T cell receptor beta chains below come from one sample, sequenced in a study of tumor-infiltrating lymphocytes in primary liver carcinoma. TCR beta cDNA was made from around 460 ng total RNA with a constant-region primer. Amplification in three nested multiplex PCR rounds with slightly modified ARM-PCR gave rise to TCR beta libraries. The opening two PCR rounds, approximately 10 cycles each, paired TRBV1-TRBV30 forward primers with a C-beta reverse primer. TCRdb itself ran the multiplex PCR reads through MiXCR, one entry per CDR3 protein. Of about 97,000 distinct CDR3 sequences in the sample, under 70% were seen once. Co-extraction of RNA and DNA was performed on roughly 20-33 mg of unsorted bulk tissue. Sequenced input: liver tumor tissue from sampling region 2. Subset defined: tumor region T2, inferior pole. The receptor set was obtained from a woman aged 55-70 years with primary liver carcinoma and hepatitis B virus infection.

Of note for this clonotype: Given a much more abundant clone one base away, this may be a read error. The J gene is TRBJ2-1, the V gene TRBV5-1; D is possibly TRBD2 (6 bases). The CDR3 has 16 residues. Germline lookup yields CDR1 SGHRS and CDR2 YFSETQ. This chain's CDR3 is CASCLEGSLSYNEQFF. The CDR3 DNA reads as TGCGCCAGCTGCTTGGAGGGTAGCCTCTCCTACAATGAGCAGTTCTTC.

The chain employs TRBV11-1 and TRBJ2-7; 7 bases map to TRBD2. Germline V lookup: CDR1 SGHAT, CDR2 FQDESV (reference sequence). The trim removed 4 bases at V and 2 bases at J, leaving 8 bases unmatched. CDR3 length: 15 residues. The CDR3 bases are TGTGCCAGCAGCTGGAGCGGGACGAGAACCTACGAGCAGTACTTC. It codes for CASSWSGTRTYEQYF.

This clonotype showed up many times. One junction end disagrees with the germline gene, perhaps due to a read error. V gene TRBV29-1 combines with J gene TRBJ1-1, with no clear D. Germline V gives CDR1 SQVTM, CDR2 ANQGSEA. This CDR3 spans 12 amino acids. CDR3 in amino acids: CSVSSESEQALF. As DNA, the CDR3 is TGCAGCGTTTCCTCGGAGAGTGAACAAGCTCTCTTT.

Many counts were recorded for this clonotype. The genes are TRBV30 and TRBJ1-5, with 7 bases that match TRBD1. V lost 3 bases, J lost 2 bases, and 10 bases stayed unmatched. CDR3 length: 16 amino acids. The germline V gene encodes CDR1 GTSNPN and CDR2 SVGIG (reference sequence). CDR3 in DNA: TGTGCCTGGAGCGGGACAGCCCACGGCGGCAATCAGCCCCAGCATTTT. As protein: CAWSGTAHGGNQPQHF.

As concerns this clonotype: A much larger clone lies a single base off, so this may be a read error. V gene TRBV5-5 combines with J gene TRBJ2-7; D unresolved. The germline V gene has CDR1 SGHKS and CDR2 YYEKEE (reference sequence). Trimming shortened V by 1 base and J by 3 bases, and 8 bases separated the two germline ends. This CDR3 has 13 amino acids. The CDR3 DNA reads TGTGCCAGCAGCTTGCCTTCGGTCTACGAGCAGTACTTC. Translated, it gives CASSLPSVYEQYF. The full variable domain, in which reference TRBV5-5 and TRBJ2-7 provide the parts outside the CDR3, is DAGVTQSPTHLIKTRGQQVTLRCSPISGHKSVSWYQQVLGQGPQFIFQYYEKEERGRGNFPDRFSARQFPNYSSELNVNALLLGDSALYLCASSLPSVYEQYFGPGTRLTVT.

About this clonotype: This may be a read error, as it is one base from a much larger clone. V and J are TRBV28 and TRBJ2-7, with TRBD1 matching 7 bases. The CDR3 is made up of 13 amino acids. The germline CDR1 and CDR2 sequences are MDHEN and SYDVKM. The CDR3 DNA sequence: TGTGCCAGCAGTCTTACAGGGGTCTACAAGCAGTACTTC. This codes for CASSLTGVYKQYF.

The table lists this clonotype with a few counts. A much bigger clone sits one base away, suggesting this may be a read error. CDR3 in amino acids: CASGRSRRSGYTF. The CDR3 nucleotides are TGTGCCAGCGGCCGGTCCAGACGCAGTGGCTACACCTTC. This chain links TRBV5-6 with TRBJ1-2, with D unresolved. The CDR3 sequence is 13 residues long. The ends were cut back, 7 bases at V and 7 bases at J, with 17 bases in the middle. CDR1 is SGHDT, CDR2 YYEEEE, per germline.

By share of the sample, this clonotype is medium-sized. The chain couples TRBV11-3 to TRBJ1-1, with 7 bases fitting TRBD1. V gave up 3 bases and J gave up 0 bases; unmatched junction bases: 1. This CDR3 is built from 14 residues. Germline V lookup: CDR1 SGHNT, CDR2 YENEEA. CDR3 region: CASSFGTVNTEAFF. The CDR3 DNA sequence: TGTGCCAGCAGCTTCGGGACAGTGAACACTGAAGCTTTCTTT.

A note on this clonotype: The junction shows a germline mismatch at one end, possibly a read error. The chain carries TRBV5-4 and TRBJ2-1; 9 bases are a match to TRBD2. The germline V gene encodes CDR1 SGHNT and CDR2 YYREEE (reference sequence). The CDR3 runs to 15 residues. Here the CDR3 reads CASSLDLAGSYEQFF. CDR3 nucleotide sequence: TGTGCCAGCAGCTTGGATCTAGCGGGAAGTTATGAACAGTTCTTC.

In the case of this clonotype: One junction end does not reproduce the germline sequence, and a read error may be involved. The chain links TRBV12-3 or TRBV12-4 to TRBJ2-6; D remains ambiguous. This CDR3 comprises 13 residues. CDR3 coding DNA: TGTGCCAGCAGTTTACCTGGGACCAACGTCCTGACTTTC. It encodes CASSLPGTNVLTF.

As regards this clonotype: The junction does not match germline at one end; this may be a read error. The J gene is TRBJ2-7, the V gene TRBV11-1; a weak D match, TRBD1 (5 bases). The CDR3 is 16 residues long. CDR1 and CDR2 from the germline V gene are SGHAT and FQDESV (reference sequence). CDR3 bases: TGTGCCAGCAGCTCCCCCCGGTCCCAGGGTTTCTACGAGCAATACTTT. It codes for CASSSPRSQGFYEQYF. Full variable domain (missing parts from reference TRBV11-1 and TRBJ2-7): EAEVAQSPRYKITEKSQAVAFWCDPISGHATLYWYRQILGQGPELLVQFQDESVVDDSQLPKDRFSAERLKGVDSTLKIQPAELGDSAMYLCASSSPRSQGFYEQYFGPGTRLTVT.

The table lists this clonotype with a count of one. The chain couples TRBV11-2 to TRBJ1-1, with a possible D match to TRBD1 (6 bases). Germline V CDR1 and CDR2: SGHAT, FQNNGV. This CDR3 region has 12 residues. Trimming took off 8 bases at V and 8 bases at J, with 15 bases between the two ends. The CDR3 DNA reads TGTGCCAGCCGAAGCGCAGGGGTAGAAGCTTTCTTT. It translates to CASRSAGVEAFF.

For this clonotype: Here the CDR3 omits its conserved ending phenylalanine or tryptophan, so a read error is the likely source. The V and J genes are TRBV29-1 and TRBJ1-1; TRBD1 agrees at 9 bases. Germline CDR1 and CDR2: SQVTM and ANQGSEA. The CDR3 spans 16 residues. The J segment lost 8 bases and the V segment lost 3 bases, leaving 16 bases of the junction unmatched. The CDR3 is CSVDQATGTGRREAFI. The CDR3 DNA reads TGCAGCGTTGATCAAGCCACCGGGACAGGGCGTCGAGAAGCTTTCATT.

The chain couples TRBV29-1 to TRBJ2-7; 11 positions agree with TRBD2. The CDR3 is 15 residues long. Germline CDR1 reads SQVTM; CDR2 reads ANQGSEA. The CDR3 sequence is CNIAALGLAAYEQYF. The CDR3 nucleotides are TGCAACATTGCTGCCTTGGGACTAGCGGCCTACGAGCAGTACTTC.

In regard to this clonotype: No conserved phenylalanine or tryptophan ends this CDR3, so it is likely a read error. The chain recombines TRBV11-2 with TRBJ2-3; 8 bases are a match to TRBD2. The CDR3 has 16 amino acids. Germline CDR1 reads SGHAT; CDR2 reads FQNNGV. CDR3 sequence (DNA): TGTGCCAGTAGCTCTGGTAGCGGGGCTAGCACAGATACGCAGTATTAT. Amino acid sequence: CASSSGSGASTDTQYY.

With respect to this clonotype: This may come from a read error, since a much larger clone is one base off. The rearrangement uses TRBV29-1 and TRBJ1-1; D perhaps matches TRBD1 (5 bases). The CDR3 totals 10 residues. Germline V lookup: CDR1 SQVTM, CDR2 ANQGSEA. CDR3 DNA sequence: TGCGGCGTTGTGACAGCTGAAGCTTTCTTT. This translates into CGVVTAEAFF.

This clonotype was seen many times. The V gene is TRBV5-4, the J gene TRBJ2-2, with a tentative D call TRBD2 (5 bases). V was trimmed by 6 bases and J by 6 bases, leaving 18 bases between them. CDR3 length: 15 residues. Germline V gene data show CDR1 as SGHNT and CDR2 as YYREEE (reference sequence). The CDR3 DNA reads TGTGCCAGCACCTCCGGAGGTTATAATGCCGGGGAGCTGTTTTTT. It is translated as CASTSGGYNAGELFF.

A word on this clonotype: Because it lacks the conserved phenylalanine or tryptophan at the end, this CDR3 is likely a read error. The chain joins TRBV6-5 to TRBJ2-5, with D tentatively TRBD2 (6 bases). This CDR3 contains 13 residues. CDR1 and CDR2 from the germline V gene are MNHEY and SVGAGI. CDR3 sequence reads: CTSSYGSWQTQYL. In nucleotides, the CDR3 is TGTACCAGCAGTTACGGGAGTTGGCAGACCCAGTACCTC.

This clonotype was recorded only once. The CDR3 does not end in the conserved phenylalanine or tryptophan, so this is likely a read error. CDR3 nucleotides: TGTGCCAGCAGCTATGCGCGAGCGGGGAACCTAGAGACCCAGTACCTC. This translates into CASSYARAGNLETQYL. The chain links TRBV11-2 to TRBJ2-5; 7 bases map to TRBD2. Losses at the gene ends were 4 bases for V and 4 bases for J; bases not matched to a gene: 12. This CDR3 comprises 16 residues. Germline-derived CDR1 and CDR2 are SGHAT and FQNNGV.

This rearrangement joins TRBV20-1 to TRBJ1-4, with 7 bases lining up with TRBD1. CDR1 and CDR2 (germline): DFQATT, SNEGSKA (reference sequence). The V gene end was trimmed by 3 bases and the J gene end by 11 bases; junction bases not matched to a gene: 9. This CDR3 has 13 amino acids. CDR3 nucleotide sequence: TGCAGTGCTAGTGACAGGGCGCTAGTTAAACTGTTTTTT. Encoded protein: CSASDRALVKLFF.